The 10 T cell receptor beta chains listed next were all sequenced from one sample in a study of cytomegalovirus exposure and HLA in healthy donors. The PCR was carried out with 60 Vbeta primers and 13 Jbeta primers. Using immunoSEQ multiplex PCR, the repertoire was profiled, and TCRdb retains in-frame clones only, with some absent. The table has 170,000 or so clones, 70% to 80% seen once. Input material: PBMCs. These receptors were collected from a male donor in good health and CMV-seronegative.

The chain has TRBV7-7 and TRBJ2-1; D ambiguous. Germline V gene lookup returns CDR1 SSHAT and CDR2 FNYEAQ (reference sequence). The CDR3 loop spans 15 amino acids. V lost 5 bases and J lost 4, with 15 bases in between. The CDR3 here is CASSPNLGQYNEQFF. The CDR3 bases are TGTGCCAGCAGCCCTAACCTAGGCCAATACAATGAGCAGTTCTTC.

CDR3 nucleotide sequence: TGTGCCAGCAGCTCCACAGGGTACCAAGAGACCCAGTACTTC. As protein: CASSSTGYQETQYF. The rearrangement joins TRBV7-9 to TRBJ2-5; D is possibly TRBD1 (6 bases). This CDR3 is built from 14 residues. Germline V CDR1 and CDR2: SEHNR, FQNEAQ (reference sequence). The ends were cut back, 4 bases at V and 0 bases at J, with 9 bases in the middle.

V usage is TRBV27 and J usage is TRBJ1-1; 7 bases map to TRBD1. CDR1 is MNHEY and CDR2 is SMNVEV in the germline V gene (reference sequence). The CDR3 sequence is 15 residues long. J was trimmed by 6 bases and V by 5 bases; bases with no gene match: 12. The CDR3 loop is CASSPVQGITSEAFF. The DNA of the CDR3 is TGTGCCAGCAGTCCAGTACAGGGGATTACCTCTGAAGCTTTCTTT.

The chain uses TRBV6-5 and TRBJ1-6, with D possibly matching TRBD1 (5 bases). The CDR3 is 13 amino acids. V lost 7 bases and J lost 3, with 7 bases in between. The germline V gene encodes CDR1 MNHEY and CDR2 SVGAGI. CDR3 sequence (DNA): TGTGCCAGCACGGGGGTCTATAATTCACCCCTCCACTTT. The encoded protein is CASTGVYNSPLHF.

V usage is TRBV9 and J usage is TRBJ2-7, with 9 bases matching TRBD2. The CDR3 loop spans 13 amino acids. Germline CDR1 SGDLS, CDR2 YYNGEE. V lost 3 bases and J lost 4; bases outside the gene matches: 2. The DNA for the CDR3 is TGTGCCAGCAGCGAAAGCGGGGGGTACGAGCAGTACTTC. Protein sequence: CASSESGGYEQYF.

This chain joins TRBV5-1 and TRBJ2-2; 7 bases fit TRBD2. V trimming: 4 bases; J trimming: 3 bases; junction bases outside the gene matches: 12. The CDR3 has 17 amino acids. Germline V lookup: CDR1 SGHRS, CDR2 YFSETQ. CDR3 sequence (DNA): TGCGCCAGCAGCCTAGTTAGTCTAACTAGCGACACCGGGGAGCTGTTTTTT. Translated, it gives CASSLVSLTSDTGELFF.

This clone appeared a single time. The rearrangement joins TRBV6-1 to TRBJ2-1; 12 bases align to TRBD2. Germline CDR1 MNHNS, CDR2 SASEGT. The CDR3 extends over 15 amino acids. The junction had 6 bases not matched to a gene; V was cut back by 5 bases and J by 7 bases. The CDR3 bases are TGTGCCAGCAGTCCACGGACTAGCGGGGCAAATGAGCAGTTCTTC. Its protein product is CASSPRTSGANEQFF.

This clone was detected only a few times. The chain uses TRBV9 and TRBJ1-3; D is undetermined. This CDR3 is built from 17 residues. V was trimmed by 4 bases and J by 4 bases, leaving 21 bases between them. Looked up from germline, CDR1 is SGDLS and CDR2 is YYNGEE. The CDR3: CASSLSHVASAGNTIYF. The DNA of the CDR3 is TGTGCCAGCAGCTTGAGTCACGTGGCGAGCGCCGGAAACACCATATATTTT.

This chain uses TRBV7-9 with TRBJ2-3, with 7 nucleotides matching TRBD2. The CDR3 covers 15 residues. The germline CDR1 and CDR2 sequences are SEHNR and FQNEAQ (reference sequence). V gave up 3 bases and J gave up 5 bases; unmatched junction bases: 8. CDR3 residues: CASSFNGGRGDTQYF. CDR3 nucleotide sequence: TGTGCCAGCAGCTTCAATGGAGGGAGGGGAGATACGCAGTATTTT.

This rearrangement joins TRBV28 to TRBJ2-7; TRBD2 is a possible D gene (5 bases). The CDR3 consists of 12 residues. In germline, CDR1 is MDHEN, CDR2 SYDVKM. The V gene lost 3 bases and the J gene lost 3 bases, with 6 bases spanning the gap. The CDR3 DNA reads TGTGCCAGCAGTTTCGGGAACTACGAGCAGTACTTC. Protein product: CASSFGNYEQYF.